This T cell receptor (beta chain) was documented in a study of cytomegalovirus exposure and HLA in healthy donors. V lost 1 base and J lost 5; bases outside the gene matches: 5. CDR3 length: 15 amino acids. Germline V CDR1 and CDR2: MNHEY, SMNVEV (reference sequence). In the PCR, 60 Vbeta and 13 Jbeta primers were used. The repertoire was sequenced with immunoSEQ multiplex PCR; TCRdb's copy has only in-frame clones and lacks some. The data hold about 82,000 clones, with roughly 72% observed a single time. A word on this clone: The antigen is undetermined.

Study-wide results and limits: Follow-up analysis later connected one missense variant in DCLRE1C with trimming of TCR beta V- and J-genes. Earlier analysis yielded a pattern in which most TCR beta V segments were productive about 90% or about 30% of the time. Fewer than 200 TCR beta chains were listed as cytomegalovirus-associated. A later analysis by the authors found several of the most significant clusters apparently linked to common viral pathogens.

The clonotype comes from a woman between 50 and 59 years old in good health and CMV-seropositive. The chain couples TRBV27 to TRBJ2-7; the match to TRBD1 covers 10 bases. Source material: PBMCs. In DNA form, the CDR3 reads TGTGCCAGCAGTTTATATGGGACAGGGGTCGACGAGCAGTACTTC. Amino acid sequence: CASSLYGTGVDEQYF.